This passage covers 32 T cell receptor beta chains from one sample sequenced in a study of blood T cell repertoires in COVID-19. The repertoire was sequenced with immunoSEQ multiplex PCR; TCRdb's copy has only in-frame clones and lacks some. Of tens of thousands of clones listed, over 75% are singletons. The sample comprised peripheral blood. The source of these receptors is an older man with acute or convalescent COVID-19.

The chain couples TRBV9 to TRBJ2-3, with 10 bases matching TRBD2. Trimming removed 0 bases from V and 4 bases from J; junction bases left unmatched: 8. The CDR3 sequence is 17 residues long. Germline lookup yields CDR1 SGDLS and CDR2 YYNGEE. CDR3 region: CASSVGKSGRGADTQYF. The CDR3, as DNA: TGTGCCAGCAGCGTAGGTAAGAGCGGGAGGGGAGCAGATACGCAGTATTTT. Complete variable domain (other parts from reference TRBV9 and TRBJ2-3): DSGVTQTPKHLITATGQRVTLRCSPRSGDLSVYWYQQSLDQGLQFLIQYYNGEERAKGNILERFSAQQFPDLHSELNLSSLELGDSALYFCASSVGKSGRGADTQYFGPGTRLTVL.

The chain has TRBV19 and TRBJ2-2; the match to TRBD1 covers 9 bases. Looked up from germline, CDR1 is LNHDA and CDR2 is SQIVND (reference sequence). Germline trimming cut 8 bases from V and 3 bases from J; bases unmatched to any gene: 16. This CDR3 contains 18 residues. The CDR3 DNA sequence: TGTGCCAGTCATAGCTCCCCCGGGACAGGGTATTACACCGGGGAGCTGTTTTTT. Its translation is CASHSSPGTGYYTGELFF.

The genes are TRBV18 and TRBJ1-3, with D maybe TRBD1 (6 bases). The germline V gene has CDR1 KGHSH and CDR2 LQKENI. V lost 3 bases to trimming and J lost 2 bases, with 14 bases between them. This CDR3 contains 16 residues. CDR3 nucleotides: TGTGCCAGCTCACCGGAACAGGGCAACCCTGGAAACACCATATATTTT. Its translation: CASSPEQGNPGNTIYF.

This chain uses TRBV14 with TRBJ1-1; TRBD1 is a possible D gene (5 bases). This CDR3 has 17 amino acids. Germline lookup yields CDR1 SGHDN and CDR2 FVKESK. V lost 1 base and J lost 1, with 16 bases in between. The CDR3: CASSQGGTEGGNTEAFF. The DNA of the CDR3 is TGTGCCAGCAGCCAAGGTGGGACGGAGGGAGGGAACACTGAAGCTTTCTTT.

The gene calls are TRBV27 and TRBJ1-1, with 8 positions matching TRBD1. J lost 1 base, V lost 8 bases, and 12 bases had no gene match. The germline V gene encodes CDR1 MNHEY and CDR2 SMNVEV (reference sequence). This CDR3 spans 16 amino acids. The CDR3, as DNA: TGTGCCAGCGGATTCGATCCCGGGACAGGGAACACTGAAGCTTTCTTT. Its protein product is CASGFDPGTGNTEAFF.

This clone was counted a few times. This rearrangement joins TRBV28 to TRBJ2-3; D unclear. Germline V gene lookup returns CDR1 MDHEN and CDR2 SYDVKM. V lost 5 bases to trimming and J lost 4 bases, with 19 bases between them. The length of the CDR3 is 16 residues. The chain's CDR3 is CASSPSSPVGADTQYF. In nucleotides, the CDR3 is TGTGCCAGCAGTCCGTCCTCCCCCGTCGGTGCAGATACGCAGTATTTT.

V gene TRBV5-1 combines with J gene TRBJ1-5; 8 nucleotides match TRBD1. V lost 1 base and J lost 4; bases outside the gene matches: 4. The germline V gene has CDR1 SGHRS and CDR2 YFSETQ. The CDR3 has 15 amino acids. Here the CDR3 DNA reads TGCGCCAGCAGCTTGACTACAGGGGGAAATCAGCCCCAGCATTTT. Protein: CASSLTTGGNQPQHF.

Here the CDR3 reads CASSTWREGNEQFF. Written as DNA, the CDR3 is TGTGCCAGCAGCACGTGGCGGGAGGGTAATGAGCAGTTCTTC. This chain joins TRBV9 and TRBJ2-1; 9 bases align to TRBD2. With V trimmed by 4 bases and J by 7 bases, 6 bases remained unmatched. CDR1 SGDLS and CDR2 YYNGEE come from the germline V gene. This CDR3 has 14 residues.

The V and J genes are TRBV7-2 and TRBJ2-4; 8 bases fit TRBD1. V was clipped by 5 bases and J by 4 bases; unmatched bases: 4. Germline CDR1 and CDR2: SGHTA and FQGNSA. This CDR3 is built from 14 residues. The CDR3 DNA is TGTGCCAGCAGCCCCGGGGACAGGAAAAACATTCAGTACTTC. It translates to CASSPGDRKNIQYF.

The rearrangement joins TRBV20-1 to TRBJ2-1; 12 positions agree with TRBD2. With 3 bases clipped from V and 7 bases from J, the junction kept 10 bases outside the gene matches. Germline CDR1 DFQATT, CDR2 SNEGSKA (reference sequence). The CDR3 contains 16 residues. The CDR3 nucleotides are TGCAGTGCTAGTACACCCTCCGGGACTAGCGGGAATGAGCAGTTCTTC. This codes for CSASTPSGTSGNEQFF.

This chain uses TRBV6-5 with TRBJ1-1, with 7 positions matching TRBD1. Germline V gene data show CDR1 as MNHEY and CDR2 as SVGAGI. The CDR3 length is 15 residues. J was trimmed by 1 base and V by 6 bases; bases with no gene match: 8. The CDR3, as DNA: TGTGCCAGCAGACTACGACAGGGAAAGAACACTGAAGCTTTCTTT. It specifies CASRLRQGKNTEAFF.

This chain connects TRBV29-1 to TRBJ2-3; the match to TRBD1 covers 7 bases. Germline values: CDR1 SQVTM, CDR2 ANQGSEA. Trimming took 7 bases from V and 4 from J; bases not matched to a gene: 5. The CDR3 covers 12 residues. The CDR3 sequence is CSDRQGADTQYF. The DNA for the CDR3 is TGCAGCGATCGACAGGGCGCAGATACGCAGTATTTT.

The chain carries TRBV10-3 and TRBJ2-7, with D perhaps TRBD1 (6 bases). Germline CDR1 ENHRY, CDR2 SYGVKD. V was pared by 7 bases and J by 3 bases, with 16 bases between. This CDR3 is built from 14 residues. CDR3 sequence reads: CAITPTGRGYEQYF. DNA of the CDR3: TGTGCCATCACCCCGACAGGCCGCGGCTACGAGCAGTACTTC.

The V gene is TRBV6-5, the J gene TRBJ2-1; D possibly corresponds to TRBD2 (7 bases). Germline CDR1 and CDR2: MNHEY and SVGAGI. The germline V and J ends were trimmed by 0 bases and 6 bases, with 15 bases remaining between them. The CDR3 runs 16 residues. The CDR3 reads CASSYSQGGGLNEQFF. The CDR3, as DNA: TGTGCCAGCAGTTACTCACAGGGAGGGGGTCTCAATGAGCAGTTCTTC.

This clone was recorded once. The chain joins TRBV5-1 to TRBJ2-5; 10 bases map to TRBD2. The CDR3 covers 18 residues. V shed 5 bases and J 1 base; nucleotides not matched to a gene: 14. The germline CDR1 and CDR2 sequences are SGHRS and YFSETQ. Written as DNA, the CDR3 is TGCGCCAGCAGTACGGGGATAGCGGGAGGCTCAGCCCAAGAGACCCAGTACTTC. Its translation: CASSTGIAGGSAQETQYF.

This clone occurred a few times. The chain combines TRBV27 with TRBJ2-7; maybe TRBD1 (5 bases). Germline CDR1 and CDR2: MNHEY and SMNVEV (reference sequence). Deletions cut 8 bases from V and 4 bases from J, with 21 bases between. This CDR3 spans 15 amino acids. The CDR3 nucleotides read TGTGCCAGCGCGCCGGTTTCAGGGCAGCATTACGAGCAGTACTTC. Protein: CASAPVSGQHYEQYF.

The CDR3 is CASSLDRRASGRTYEQYF. CDR3 nucleotides: TGTGCCAGCAGCTTAGATAGGAGGGCTAGCGGGAGGACCTACGAGCAGTACTTC. The chain couples TRBV11-3 to TRBJ2-7, with TRBD2 identical over 11 bases. The ends lost 0 bases at V and 2 bases at J; junction bases unmatched: 9. CDR1 is SGHNT, CDR2 YENEEA, per germline. The CDR3 runs 18 residues.

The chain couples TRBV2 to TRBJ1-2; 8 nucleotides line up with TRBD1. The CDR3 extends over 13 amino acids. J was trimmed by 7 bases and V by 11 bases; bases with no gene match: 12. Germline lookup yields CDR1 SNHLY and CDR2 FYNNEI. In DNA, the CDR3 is TGTGCCTCGGCAGGGGGCCGGATGGGTGGCTACACCTTC. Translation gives CASAGGRMGGYTF.

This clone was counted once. This CDR3 reads CAISLGTGVTDTQYF. CDR3 bases: TGTGCCATCAGTTTGGGGACAGGGGTCACAGATACGCAGTATTTT. V gene TRBV10-3 combines with J gene TRBJ2-3, with TRBD1 matching 10 bases. V gave up 5 bases and J gave up 2 bases; unmatched junction bases: 4. This CDR3 region has 15 residues. From germline, CDR1 is ENHRY and CDR2 SYGVKD.

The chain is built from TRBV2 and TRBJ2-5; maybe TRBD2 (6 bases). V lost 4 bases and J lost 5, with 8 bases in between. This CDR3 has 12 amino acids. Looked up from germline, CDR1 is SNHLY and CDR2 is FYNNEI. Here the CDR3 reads CASSVRGETQYF. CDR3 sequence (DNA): TGTGCCAGCAGTGTCCGGGGGGAGACCCAGTACTTC.

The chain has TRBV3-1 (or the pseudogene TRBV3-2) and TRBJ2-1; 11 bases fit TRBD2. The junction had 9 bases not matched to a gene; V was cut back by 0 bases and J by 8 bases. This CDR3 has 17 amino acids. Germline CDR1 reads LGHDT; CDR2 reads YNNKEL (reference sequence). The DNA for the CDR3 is TGTGCCAGCAGCCAAGAGGAAACTAGCGGGAGAAGGGATGAGCAGTTCTTC. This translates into CASSQEETSGRRDEQFF.

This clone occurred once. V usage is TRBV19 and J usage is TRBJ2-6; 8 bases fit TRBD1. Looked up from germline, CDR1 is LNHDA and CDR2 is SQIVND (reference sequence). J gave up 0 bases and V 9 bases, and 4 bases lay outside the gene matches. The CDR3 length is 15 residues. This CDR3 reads CARPQGGSGANVLTF. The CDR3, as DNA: TGTGCCAGGCCACAGGGGGGCTCTGGGGCCAACGTCCTGACTTTC.

CDR3 DNA sequence: TGTGCCAGCAGCGTAGCTTCTAGCACCAATGAGCAGTTCTTC. This gives the protein CASSVASSTNEQFF. The chain recombines TRBV9 with TRBJ2-1; D is possibly TRBD2 (5 bases). Germline values: CDR1 SGDLS, CDR2 YYNGEE. This CDR3 region has 14 residues. V was pared by 0 bases and J by 6 bases, with 10 bases between. Supplemented by reference TRBV9 and TRBJ2-1, the full variable domain reads DSGVTQTPKHLITATGQRVTLRCSPRSGDLSVYWYQQSLDQGLQFLIQYYNGEERAKGNILERFSAQQFPDLHSELNLSSLELGDSALYFCASSVASSTNEQFFGPGTRLTVL.

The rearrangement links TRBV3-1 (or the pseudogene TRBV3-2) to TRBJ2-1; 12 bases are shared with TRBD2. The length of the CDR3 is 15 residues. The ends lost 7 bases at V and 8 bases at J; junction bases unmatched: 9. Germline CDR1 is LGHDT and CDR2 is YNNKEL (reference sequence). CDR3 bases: TGTGCCAGCAAACAGACTAGCGGGAGTCTATATGAGCAGTTCTTC. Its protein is CASKQTSGSLYEQFF.

In DNA, the CDR3 is TGTGCCAGCAGTAAGACAGGGGACGATGAGCAGTTCTTC. Protein: CASSKTGDDEQFF. The chain uses TRBV2 and TRBJ2-1, with 8 bases fitting TRBD1. CDR1 is SNHLY, CDR2 FYNNEI, per germline. This CDR3 has 13 amino acids. V shed 5 bases and J 8 bases; nucleotides not matched to a gene: 5.

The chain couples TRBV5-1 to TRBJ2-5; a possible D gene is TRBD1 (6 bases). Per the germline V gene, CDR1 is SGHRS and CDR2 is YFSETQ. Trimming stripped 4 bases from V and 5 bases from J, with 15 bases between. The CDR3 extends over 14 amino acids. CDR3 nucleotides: TGCGCCAGCAGCGGGGACACCCCGGGGGAGACCCAGTACTTC. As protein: CASSGDTPGETQYF.

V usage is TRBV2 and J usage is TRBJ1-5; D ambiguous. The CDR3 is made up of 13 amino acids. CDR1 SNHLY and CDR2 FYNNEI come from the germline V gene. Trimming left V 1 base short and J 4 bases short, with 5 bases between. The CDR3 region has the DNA TGTGCCAGCAGTGAAGACGGTAATCAGCCCCAGCATTTT. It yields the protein CASSEDGNQPQHF.

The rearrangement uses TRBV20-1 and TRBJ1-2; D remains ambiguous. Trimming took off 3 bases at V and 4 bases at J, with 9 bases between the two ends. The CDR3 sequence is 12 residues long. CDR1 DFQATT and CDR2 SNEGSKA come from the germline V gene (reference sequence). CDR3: CSASAEGYGYTF. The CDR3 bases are TGCAGTGCTAGTGCAGAGGGCTATGGCTACACCTTC.

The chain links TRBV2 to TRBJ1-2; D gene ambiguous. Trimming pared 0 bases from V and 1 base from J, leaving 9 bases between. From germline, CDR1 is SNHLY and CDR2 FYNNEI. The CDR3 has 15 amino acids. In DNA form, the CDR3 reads TGTGCCAGCAGTGAAGCCGGCCGGGGTAACTATGGCTACACCTTC. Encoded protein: CASSEAGRGNYGYTF.

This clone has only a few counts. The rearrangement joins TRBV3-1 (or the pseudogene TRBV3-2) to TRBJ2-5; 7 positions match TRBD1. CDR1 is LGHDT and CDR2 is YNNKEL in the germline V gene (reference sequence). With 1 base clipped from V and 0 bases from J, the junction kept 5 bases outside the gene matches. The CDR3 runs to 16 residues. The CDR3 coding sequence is TGTGCCAGCAGCCAAGGCGGCAGGGGGTACCAAGAGACCCAGTACTTC. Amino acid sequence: CASSQGGRGYQETQYF.

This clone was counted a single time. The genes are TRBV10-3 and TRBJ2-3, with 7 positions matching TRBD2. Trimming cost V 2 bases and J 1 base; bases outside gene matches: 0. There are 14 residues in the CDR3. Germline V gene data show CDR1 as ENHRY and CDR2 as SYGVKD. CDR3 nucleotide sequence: TGTGCCATCAGTGAGCGGGAGGGCACAGATACGCAGTATTTT. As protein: CAISEREGTDTQYF.

Written as DNA, the CDR3 is TGTGCCAGCTCACCTTCGCAGGGGGCGCTCGAGCAGTACTTC. As protein: CASSPSQGALEQYF. The chain has TRBV18 and TRBJ2-7; 8 bases agree with TRBD1. Germline loops: CDR1 KGHSH, CDR2 LQKENI. V gave up 3 bases and J gave up 6 bases; unmatched junction bases: 7. CDR3 size: 14 residues.